The 17 T cell receptor beta chains in this list originate from one sample, sequenced in a study of beta chain features in type 1 diabetes. Expressed TCRB transcripts were sequenced because the entire RNA isolate underwent reverse transcription. Sequencing used immunoSEQ multiplex PCR; TCRdb keeps in-frame clones, though not all of them. There are some 150,000 clones in the sample; 11% occur only once, and under 2.5% lies in the top ten. The sample taken for sequencing was central memory CD4+ T cells from blood. These receptors were taken from a young man in good health.

The rearrangement links TRBV28 to TRBJ2-3, with D possibly matching TRBD2 (5 bases). V was shortened by 3 bases and J by 0 bases, with 16 bases between the two germline ends. The CDR3 sequence is 17 residues long. CDR1 is MDHEN and CDR2 is SYDVKM in the germline V gene. The CDR3 here is CASSFRGRGRSTDTQYF. The DNA for the CDR3 is TGTGCCAGCAGTTTTAGAGGGAGAGGGCGGAGCACAGATACGCAGTATTTT.

This clone was seen a handful of times. The chain is built from TRBV5-1 and TRBJ2-1, with 7 positions matching TRBD1. The V and J ends lost 2 bases and 2 bases, in that order; junction bases with no gene match: 1. CDR3 size: 14 residues. The V gene's germline CDR1 is SGHRS and CDR2 YFSETQ. The CDR3 DNA reads as TGCGCCAGCAGCTTACAGGGGACCTACAATGAGCAGTTCTTC. Translating it yields CASSLQGTYNEQFF.

CDR3 bases: TGCAGCGTACCCGGACAGGGGGCGGGAGAGACCCAGTACTTC. Its translation: CSVPGQGAGETQYF. The gene calls are TRBV29-1 and TRBJ2-5; 11 bases are shared with TRBD1. CDR3 size: 14 residues. In germline, CDR1 is SQVTM, CDR2 ANQGSEA. The trim removed 6 bases at V and 4 bases at J, leaving 7 bases unmatched.

The chain has TRBV4-1 and TRBJ1-1, with 10 positions matching TRBD1. Germline CDR1 and CDR2: MGHRA and YSYEKL. J gave up 3 bases and V 6 bases, and 7 bases lay outside the gene matches. The CDR3 is 15 residues long. CDR3 nucleotide sequence: TGCGCCAGCAGTCGCACCGGGACAGGGGACACTGAAGCTTTCTTT. Translated: CASSRTGTGDTEAFF.

In its sample, this clone was seen a few times. A far larger clone is only one base removed, so a read error is likely. V gene TRBV29-1 combines with J gene TRBJ1-1; 7 nucleotides align to TRBD1. The germline V gene encodes CDR1 SQVTM and CDR2 ANQGSEA. CDR3 size: 13 residues. CDR3 DNA sequence: TGCATCGTTGACAGGGTTGGGAACACTGAAGCTTTCTTT. The encoded protein is CIVDRVGNTEAFF.

The gene calls are TRBV4-3 and TRBJ2-4, with a weak D call TRBD1 (6 bases). Trimming shortened V by 1 base and J by 4 bases, and 11 bases separated the two germline ends. Germline V gene sequence: CDR1 LGHNA, CDR2 YSLEER. This CDR3 is built from 15 residues. CDR3 residues: CASSQAWTAKNIQYF. The CDR3 bases are TGCGCCAGCAGCCAAGCCTGGACAGCGAAAAACATTCAGTACTTC.

The chain employs TRBV5-4 and TRBJ1-5; a possible D gene is TRBD1 (5 bases). The CDR3 covers 14 residues. Germline V gene data show CDR1 as SGHNT and CDR2 as YYREEE (reference sequence). The ends were cut back, 0 bases at V and 7 bases at J, with 11 bases in the middle. CDR3 in DNA: TGTGCCAGCAGCTTGGTAGGGGACCTCCAGCCCCAGCATTTT. Protein product: CASSLVGDLQPQHF.

The chain has TRBV7-8 and TRBJ2-5; D not certain. Trimming left V 2 bases short and J 2 bases short, with 3 bases between. The CDR3 runs to 12 residues. Germline-derived CDR1 and CDR2 are SGHVS and FQNEAQ. This chain's CDR3 is CASSLTQETQYF. DNA of the CDR3: TGTGCCAGCAGCTTAACTCAAGAGACCCAGTACTTC.

This chain joins TRBV4-3 and TRBJ1-1; D gene uncertain. The length of the CDR3 is 15 residues. Germline CDR1 LGHNA, CDR2 YSLEER. The V gene lost 0 bases and the J gene lost 2 bases, with 10 bases spanning the gap. The CDR3 sequence is CASSQDGRINTEAFF. The CDR3 nucleotides read TGCGCCAGCAGCCAAGATGGACGGATCAACACTGAAGCTTTCTTT.

This clone was observed a few times. The rearrangement joins TRBV7-3 to TRBJ2-3; D gene unclear. The CDR3 runs to 13 residues. The germline CDR1 and CDR2 sequences are SGHTA and FQGTGA. Trimming pared 1 base from V and 6 bases from J, leaving 8 bases between. CDR3 nucleotide sequence: TGTGCCAGCAGCTTAAACCTATGGGATACGCAGTATTTT. This codes for CASSLNLWDTQYF.

The genes are TRBV9 and TRBJ2-3; the match to TRBD1 covers 8 bases. The J segment lost 1 base and the V segment lost 0 bases, leaving 7 bases of the junction unmatched. Germline-derived CDR1 and CDR2 are SGDLS and YYNGEE. This CDR3 is 17 amino acids long. CDR3 nucleotide sequence: TGTGCCAGCAGCGTAGTGAGACAGGGGTACGGCACAGATACGCAGTATTTT. Protein product: CASSVVRQGYGTDTQYF.

This clone was found a few times. The chain uses TRBV27 and TRBJ2-7; D perhaps matches TRBD2 (6 bases). V lost 9 bases to trimming and J lost 4 bases, with 16 bases between them. Germline CDR1 is MNHEY and CDR2 is SMNVEV (reference sequence). The CDR3 is made up of 13 amino acids. In DNA, the CDR3 is TGTGCCAGTAGACCCCACGGAGGGTACGAGCAGTACTTC. This encodes CASRPHGGYEQYF.

This clone was observed at least ten times. This chain uses TRBV7-2 with TRBJ2-3; 9 positions match TRBD2. J was trimmed by 2 bases and V by 5 bases; bases with no gene match: 8. Germline V lookup: CDR1 SGHTA, CDR2 FQGNSA. The CDR3 is 16 amino acids. CDR3 loop: CASSQRGAQTTDTQYF. In DNA form, the CDR3 reads TGTGCCAGCAGCCAGCGGGGGGCACAGACCACAGATACGCAGTATTTT. Drawing the rest from reference TRBV7-2 and TRBJ2-3, the complete variable domain is GAGVSQSPSNKVTEKGKDVELRCDPISGHTALYWYRQSLGQGLEFLIYFQGNSAPDKSGLPSDRFSAERTGGSVSTLTIQRTQQEDSAVYLCASSQRGAQTTDTQYFGPGTRLTVL.

The chain has TRBV2 and TRBJ1-2; perhaps TRBD1 as D (5 bases). V dropped 5 bases and J dropped 3 bases, with 10 bases sitting between them. The CDR3 has 13 amino acids. Per the germline V gene, CDR1 is SNHLY and CDR2 is FYNNEI. The CDR3 DNA reads TGTGCCAGCAGTCCGCAACAGGACTATGGCTACACCTTC. Translation: CASSPQQDYGYTF.

This clone was found many times. The gene calls are TRBV30 and TRBJ2-7, with 7 positions matching TRBD1. Germline V CDR1 and CDR2: GTSNPN, SVGIG (reference sequence). Trimming removed 2 bases from V and 1 base from J; junction bases left unmatched: 8. The CDR3 loop spans 15 amino acids. The chain's CDR3 is CAWSYGTASSYEQYF. CDR3 bases: TGTGCCTGGAGTTATGGGACAGCGAGTTCCTACGAGCAGTACTTC. The variable domain in full, completed from reference TRBV30 and TRBJ2-7, reads SQTIHQWPATLVQPVGSPLSLECTVEGTSNPNLYWYRQAAGRGLQLLFYSVGIGQISSEVPQNLSASRPQDRQFILSSKKLLLSDSGFYLCAWSYGTASSYEQYFGPGTRLTVT.

J is TRBJ2-7 and V is TRBV7-2; 7 bases map to TRBD1. Trimming took 3 bases from V and 7 from J; bases not matched to a gene: 6. The CDR3 totals 13 residues. CDR1 SGHTA and CDR2 FQGNSA come from the germline V gene. The CDR3 is CASSFGQDGEQYF. CDR3 sequence (DNA): TGTGCCAGCAGCTTCGGACAGGACGGGGAGCAGTACTTC.

This clone occurred a few times. The chain combines TRBV9 with TRBJ2-7, with D possibly TRBD1 on 6 matching bases. The CDR3 length is 13 residues. The V end was cut by 0 bases, the J end by 7 bases, with 11 bases between. CDR1 is SGDLS and CDR2 is YYNGEE in the germline V gene. The DNA of the CDR3 is TGTGCCAGCAGCGTAGAACAGGGCCTGGAGCAGTACTTC. Translating gives CASSVEQGLEQYF.